These T cell receptor beta chains were read from a single sample in a study of cytomegalovirus exposure and HLA in healthy donors. Only in-frame clones appear in the TCRdb table, and some are missing; sequencing was by immunoSEQ multiplex PCR. Among roughly 100,000 clones listed, around 15% were seen once. The source material was PBMCs. These receptors came from a female donor in good health and CMV-seronegative. The CDR3 runs from the conserved cysteine through the conserved F or W. The D gene is left open where the match is weak. Size values are once, few and many counts, or a class for expanded clones, and some rows have none.

cdr3_length j_call v_call d_call clone_size cdr3_aa cdr3_nt
12 TRBJ1-5 TRBV28 - few CASSFINQPQHF TGTGCCAGCAGTTTTATCAATCAGCCCCAGCATTTT
14 TRBJ1-5 TRBV6-1 - few CASSHEARNQPQHF TGTGCCAGCAGCCACGAGGCTAGGAATCAGCCCCAGCATTTT
14 TRBJ1-5 TRBV30 TRBD1 - CAWATGVGNQPQHF TGTGCCTGGGCCACAGGGGTAGGCAATCAGCCCCAGCATTTT
14 TRBJ2-5 TRBV11-3 TRBD2 few CASSSTAGGETQYF TGTGCCAGCAGCTCCACCGCCGGGGGGGAGACCCAGTACTTC
15 TRBJ1-2 TRBV11-2 - - CASSLAPATLYGYTF TGTGCCAGCAGCTTAGCCCCTGCTACTCTCTATGGCTACACCTTC
17 TRBJ2-1 TRBV28 TRBD2 - CASSFAGEGVYYNEQFF TGTGCCAGCAGTTTTGCGGGAGAAGGGGTTTACTACAATGAGCAGTTCTTC
15 TRBJ1-2 TRBV19 TRBD1 - CASSIFTGEIYGYTF TGTGCCAGTAGTATATTTACAGGGGAGATCTATGGCTACACCTTC
15 TRBJ2-3 TRBV27 TRBD2 - CASSPGLGFTDTQYF TGTGCCAGCAGTCCGGGACTAGGTTTCACAGATACGCAGTATTTT
14 TRBJ2-2 TRBV5-1 - - CASSFGALGGELFF TGCGCCAGCAGCTTTGGGGCTTTAGGCGGGGAGCTGTTTTTT
16 TRBJ2-1 TRBV5-1 - few CASSTKDGSSYNEQFF TGCGCCAGCAGCACCAAGGACGGGAGCTCCTACAATGAGCAGTTCTTC
15 TRBJ1-1 TRBV10-2 - few CASTKWEGLNTEAFF TGCGCCAGCACAAAATGGGAGGGTTTGAACACTGAAGCTTTCTTT
18 TRBJ2-3 TRBV28 TRBD2 - CASSPVGLAGGWSDTQYF TGTGCCAGCAGTCCCGTCGGACTAGCGGGGGGTTGGTCAGATACGCAGTATTTT
15 TRBJ2-5 TRBV4-3 - few CASSPGLGGVGAQYF TGCGCCAGCAGCCCCGGACTGGGCGGGGTTGGGGCCCAGTACTTC
13 TRBJ1-2 TRBV19 TRBD1 - CASRRTGVGGYTF TGTGCCAGTAGGCGAACAGGGGTGGGTGGCTACACCTTC
15 TRBJ2-1 TRBV7-9 TRBD2 few CASSAPGLIYNEQFF TGTGCCAGCAGCGCCCCGGGACTAATATACAATGAGCAGTTCTTC
14 TRBJ2-7 TRBV5-4 TRBD2 - CASSLELAAGEQYF TGTGCCAGCAGCTTGGAACTAGCGGCGGGCGAGCAGTACTTC
16 TRBJ2-1 TRBV6-5 - - CASSSKLGAVDNEQFF TGTGCCAGCAGTTCCAAATTGGGGGCCGTCGACAATGAGCAGTTCTTC
13 TRBJ2-7 TRBV2 - - CASNKDIAYEQYF TGTGCCAGCAACAAGGACATCGCCTACGAGCAGTACTTC
15 TRBJ2-7 TRBV27 TRBD2 few CASSLAGGPPYEQYF TGTGCCAGCAGTTTAGCGGGAGGGCCCCCCTACGAGCAGTACTTC
19 TRBJ2-3 TRBV30 TRBD2 - CAWSPGLAGVPIPTDTQYF TGTGCCTGGAGCCCTGGACTAGCGGGGGTGCCGATCCCCACAGATACGCAGTATTTT
13 TRBJ2-7 TRBV19 - - CASSSVTGYEQYF TGTGCCAGTAGTAGCGTGACGGGATACGAGCAGTACTTC
15 TRBJ2-3 TRBV18 - - CASSPNGGSTDTQYF TGTGCCAGCTCACCAAACGGGGGAAGCACAGATACGCAGTATTTT
12 TRBJ1-2 TRBV7-9 - - CASSLVADGYTF TGTGCCAGCAGCTTAGTGGCAGATGGCTACACCTTC
18 TRBJ2-6 TRBV30 TRBD1 many CAWSTPTGGWAGANVLTF TGTGCCTGGAGTACCCCCACAGGGGGCTGGGCTGGGGCCAACGTCCTGACTTTC
14 TRBJ1-2 TRBV5-1 - - CASSSGHPADGYTF TGCGCCAGCAGCTCGGGACATCCGGCTGATGGCTACACCTTC
16 TRBJ2-7 TRBV28 TRBD2 - CASRYLTSGSIYEQYF TGTGCCAGCAGGTACCTAACTAGCGGGAGTATCTACGAGCAGTACTTC
12 TRBJ1-3 TRBV30 - - CARRDSGNTIYF TGTGCCCGCCGGGATTCTGGAAACACCATATATTTT
14 TRBJ2-2 TRBV7-2 - once CASSLDVQTGELFF TGTGCCAGCAGCTTAGACGTACAGACCGGGGAGCTGTTTTTT
14 TRBJ2-1 TRBV11-3 - - CASSADRYYNEQFF TGTGCCAGCAGCGCAGACAGGTACTACAATGAGCAGTTCTTC
13 TRBJ1-2 TRBV18 - few CASSPIIREGYTF TGTGCCAGCTCACCGATCATCAGGGAAGGCTACACCTTC
14 TRBJ1-1 TRBV7-2 - few CASSLGGGNTEAFF TGTGCCAGCAGCTTAGGTGGCGGGAACACTGAAGCTTTCTTT
13 TRBJ2-4 TRBV7-2 - few CASSFTSQNIQYF TGTGCCAGCAGCTTTACTTCCCAAAACATTCAGTACTTC
15 TRBJ2-7 TRBV30 - few CAWSVPTDSSYEQYF TGTGCCTGGAGTGTACCCACAGACAGCTCCTACGAGCAGTACTTC
16 TRBJ2-7 TRBV19 TRBD1 few CASSIRARGTSYEQYF TGTGCCAGTAGTATACGGGCCAGGGGGACCTCCTACGAGCAGTACTTC
15 TRBJ2-4 TRBV6-1 TRBD2 few CASTYRWGERGIQYF TGTGCCAGCACCTATCGTTGGGGGGAGCGGGGCATTCAGTACTTC
14 TRBJ1-5 TRBV15 - - CATSRRGLRQPQHF TGTGCCACCAGCAGAAGGGGCTTGCGGCAGCCCCAGCATTTT
12 TRBJ1-1 TRBV27 - - CASSTLGSEAFF TGTGCCAGCAGTACCCTGGGCAGTGAAGCTTTCTTT
15 TRBJ1-2 TRBV9 - few CASSVDGGPGYGYTF TGTGCCAGCAGCGTAGACGGGGGACCGGGCTATGGCTACACCTTC
16 TRBJ2-7 TRBV28 TRBD1 few CASSQITGTGPYEQYF TGTGCCAGCAGTCAAATCACGGGGACAGGTCCCTACGAGCAGTACTTC
15 TRBJ2-3 TRBV7-9 TRBD2 few CASSFSGGAVNTQYF TGTGCCAGCAGCTTTAGCGGGGGGGCCGTTAATACGCAGTATTTT
16 TRBJ2-1 TRBV19 TRBD2 - CASSPQLAGVPVGQFF TGTGCCAGTAGTCCCCAACTAGCGGGGGTCCCCGTTGGGCAGTTCTTC
14 TRBJ2-2 TRBV14 - few CASSRALNTGELFF TGTGCCAGCAGCCGGGCCCTGAACACCGGGGAGCTGTTTTTT
15 TRBJ1-1 TRBV14 - - CASSLLVGGSTEAFF TGTGCCAGCAGTCTCCTAGTGGGGGGGAGCACTGAAGCTTTCTTT
16 TRBJ1-2 TRBV7-2 TRBD1 - CASSSTPGTGVYGYTF TGTGCCAGCAGCTCAACCCCCGGGACAGGGGTCTATGGCTACACCTTC
16 TRBJ1-1 TRBV28 TRBD1 few CASSLGWDREATEAFF TGTGCCAGCAGTTTAGGATGGGACAGGGAGGCCACTGAAGCTTTCTTT
14 TRBJ2-5 TRBV29-1 TRBD1 few CSGRTGAPQETQYF TGCAGCGGGCGGACAGGGGCCCCCCAAGAGACCCAGTACTTC
14 TRBJ2-7 TRBV7-9 TRBD1 - CASSFWDREHEQYF TGTGCCAGCAGCTTCTGGGACAGGGAACACGAGCAGTACTTC